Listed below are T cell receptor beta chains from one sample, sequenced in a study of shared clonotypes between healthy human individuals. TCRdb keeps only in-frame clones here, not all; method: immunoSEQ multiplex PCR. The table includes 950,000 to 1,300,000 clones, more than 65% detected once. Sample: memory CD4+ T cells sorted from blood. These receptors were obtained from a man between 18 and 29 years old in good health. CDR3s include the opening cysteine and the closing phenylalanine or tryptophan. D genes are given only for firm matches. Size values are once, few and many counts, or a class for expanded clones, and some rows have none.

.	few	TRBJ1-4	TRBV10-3	CAISESKGSSNEKLFF	TGTGCCATCAGTGAGTCGAAAGGGAGCAGTAATGAAAAACTGTTTTTT
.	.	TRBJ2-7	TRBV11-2	CASSLDRALYEQYF	TGTGCCAGCAGCTTGGACCGGGCCCTCTACGAGCAGTACTTC
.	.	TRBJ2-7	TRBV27	CASSSSRLGSYEQYF	TGTGCCAGCAGTTCGTCCCGGTTAGGCTCCTACGAGCAGTACTTC
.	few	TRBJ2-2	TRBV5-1	CASSLAGANANTGELFF	TGCGCCAGCAGCTTGGCCGGGGCAAACGCGAACACCGGGGAGCTGTTTTTT
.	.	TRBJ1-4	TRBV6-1	CACTKGIATNEKLFF	TGTGCCTGCACCAAGGGGATTGCAACTAATGAAAAACTGTTTTTT
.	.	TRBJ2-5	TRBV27	CASSPVGFQETQYF	TGTGCCAGCAGCCCGGTGGGTTTCCAAGAGACCCAGTACTTC
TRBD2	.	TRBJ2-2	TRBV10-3	CAISESASGRITGELFF	TGTGCCATCAGTGAGTCAGCTAGCGGGAGGATCACCGGGGAGCTGTTTTTT
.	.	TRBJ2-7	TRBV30	CAWRGDYLPGEQYF	TGTGCCTGGAGGGGAGACTACCTACCGGGCGAGCAGTACTTC
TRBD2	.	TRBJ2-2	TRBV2	CASSERAGANTGELFF	TGTGCCAGCAGTGAAAGGGCGGGGGCGAACACCGGGGAGCTGTTTTTT
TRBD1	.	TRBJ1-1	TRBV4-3	CASSQGTGERAFF	TGCGCCAGCAGCCAAGGGACAGGGGAAAGGGCTTTCTTT
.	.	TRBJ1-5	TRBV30	CAWSVGTQYSNQPQHF	TGTGCCTGGAGTGTGGGCACCCAATATAGCAATCAGCCCCAGCATTTT
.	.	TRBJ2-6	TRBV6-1	CASSERRQGPSGANVLTF	TGTGCCAGCAGTGAGCGACGGCAGGGCCCCTCTGGGGCCAACGTCCTGACTTTC
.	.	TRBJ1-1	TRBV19	CASSMGGENTEAFF	TGTGCCAGTAGTATGGGGGGAGAGAACACTGAAGCTTTCTTT
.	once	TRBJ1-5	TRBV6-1	CASSGGPEGTSGNQPQHF	TGTGCCAGCAGTGGAGGCCCCGAGGGGACCTCTGGCAATCAGCCCCAGCATTTT
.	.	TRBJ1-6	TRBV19	CASSKVTEINSPLHF	TGTGCCAGTAGTAAGGTGACAGAAATAAATTCACCCCTCCACTTT
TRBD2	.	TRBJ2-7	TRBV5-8	CASSSNGLAAYF	TGTGCCAGCAGCAGTAATGGACTAGCTGCTTACTTC
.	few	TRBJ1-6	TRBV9	CASSVKEAGGSPLHF	TGTGCCAGCAGCGTCAAAGAGGCGGGTGGTTCACCCCTCCACTTT
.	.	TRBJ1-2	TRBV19	CASSIEDYGYTF	TGTGCCAGTAGTATAGAAGACTATGGCTACACCTTC
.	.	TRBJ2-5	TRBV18	CASSPPPFQETQYF	TGTGCCAGCTCACCACCGCCTTTTCAAGAGACCCAGTACTTC
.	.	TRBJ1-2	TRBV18	CASSPTRGTGYGYTF	TGTGCCAGCTCACCCACAAGGGGTACTGGCTATGGCTACACCTTC
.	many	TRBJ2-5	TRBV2	CASSEGSGGRVETQYF	TGTGCCAGCAGTGAGGGTTCGGGGGGCCGGGTGGAGACCCAGTACTTC
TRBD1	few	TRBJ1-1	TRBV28	CASSLYRGIQAFF	TGTGCCAGCAGTTTATACAGGGGAATACAAGCTTTCTTT
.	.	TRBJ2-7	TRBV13	CASSRGQLAYEQYF	TGTGCCAGCAGCCGCGGACAGTTAGCCTACGAGCAGTACTTC
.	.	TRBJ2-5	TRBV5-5	CASSLTAVDKETQYF	TGTGCCAGCAGCTTGACGGCGGTAGATAAAGAGACCCAGTACTTC
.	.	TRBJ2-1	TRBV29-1	CSVDLQNNEQFF	TGCAGCGTTGACTTACAGAACAATGAGCAGTTCTTC
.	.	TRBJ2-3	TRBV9	CASSLQGDSTDTQYF	TGTGCCAGCAGCTTACAAGGGGATTCGACAGATACGCAGTATTTT
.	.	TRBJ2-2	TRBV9	CASSPRGGRGTGELFF	TGTGCCAGCAGCCCACGAGGGGGGCGCGGCACCGGGGAGCTGTTTTTT
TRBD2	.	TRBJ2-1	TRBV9	CASSASGLAKLEGYEQFF	TGTGCCAGCAGCGCCAGCGGACTAGCCAAACTGGAAGGATATGAGCAGTTCTTC
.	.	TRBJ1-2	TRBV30	CAWRTGGVGGYTF	TGTGCCTGGCGAACCGGGGGCGTTGGGGGCTACACCTTC
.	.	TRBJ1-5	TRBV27	CASSLSGQTSNQPQHF	TGTGCCAGCAGTTTATCGGGACAAACTAGCAATCAGCCCCAGCATTTT
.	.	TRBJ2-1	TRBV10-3	CAISETSYNEQFF	TGTGCCATCAGTGAGACTAGCTACAATGAGCAGTTCTTC
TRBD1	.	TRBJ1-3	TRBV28	CASRLTGVGNTIYF	TGTGCCAGCAGGTTGACAGGGGTTGGAAACACCATATATTTT
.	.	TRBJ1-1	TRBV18	CASSPFPGDTEAFF	TGTGCCAGCTCACCATTTCCGGGGGACACTGAAGCTTTCTTT
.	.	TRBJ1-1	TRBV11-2	CASSFTTAMNTEAFF	TGTGCCAGCAGCTTTACGACAGCCATGAACACTGAAGCTTTCTTT
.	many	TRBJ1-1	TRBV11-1	CASSYGSFNTEAFF	TGTGCCAGCAGCTACGGGTCTTTTAACACTGAAGCTTTCTTT
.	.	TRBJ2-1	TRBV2	CASARYNEQFF	TGTGCCAGCGCCCGCTACAATGAGCAGTTCTTC
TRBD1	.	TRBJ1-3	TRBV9	CASSTTGGKGNTIYF	TGTGCCAGCAGCACGACAGGGGGCAAGGGAAACACCATATATTTT
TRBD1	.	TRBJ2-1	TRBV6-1	CASRPDRGDRDEQFF	TGTGCCAGCAGGCCCGACAGGGGAGATCGCGATGAGCAGTTCTTC
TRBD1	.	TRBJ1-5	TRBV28	CASSFRGQPNQPQHF	TGTGCCAGCAGTTTCCGGGGACAGCCCAATCAGCCCCAGCATTTT
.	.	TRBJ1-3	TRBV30	CAWSSMTGNTIYF	TGTGCCTGGAGCTCGATGACTGGAAACACCATATATTTT
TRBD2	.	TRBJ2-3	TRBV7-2	CASSSGKRGSTDTQYF	TGTGCCAGCAGCTCTGGGAAGCGGGGGAGCACAGATACGCAGTATTTT
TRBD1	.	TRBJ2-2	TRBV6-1	CASSELGPGQGFGGELFF	TGTGCCAGCAGTGAACTAGGACCGGGACAGGGGTTCGGCGGGGAGCTGTTTTTT
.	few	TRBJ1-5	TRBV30	CAWSRQDNQPQHF	TGTGCCTGGAGCCGACAGGACAATCAGCCCCAGCATTTT
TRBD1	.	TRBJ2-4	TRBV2	CASVSAGTGWNIQYF	TGTGCCAGCGTCTCGGCGGGGACAGGGTGGAACATTCAGTACTTC
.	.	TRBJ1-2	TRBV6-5	CASSPYTAYGYTF	TGTGCCAGCAGCCCTTACACAGCCTATGGCTACACCTTC
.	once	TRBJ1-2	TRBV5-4	CASSLHTVNYGYTF	TGTGCCAGCAGCTTGCATACAGTCAACTATGGCTACACCTTC
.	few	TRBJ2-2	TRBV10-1	CASSGPNTGITGELFF	TGCGCCAGCAGTGGCCCGAATACAGGGATAACCGGGGAGCTGTTTTTT
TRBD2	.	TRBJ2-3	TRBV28	CATDGGGRGTDTQYF	TGTGCCACCGATGGCGGGGGGCGAGGCACAGATACGCAGTATTTT
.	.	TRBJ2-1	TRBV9	CASSVSHSGTANEQFF	TGTGCCAGCAGCGTTAGCCACTCGGGGACGGCCAATGAGCAGTTCTTC
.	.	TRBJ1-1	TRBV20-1	CTPGGVTEAFF	TGCACCCCGGGCGGGGTTACTGAAGCTTTCTTT
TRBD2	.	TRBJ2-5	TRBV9	CASSAERTSVETQYF	TGTGCCAGCAGCGCCGAAAGGACTAGCGTAGAGACCCAGTACTTC
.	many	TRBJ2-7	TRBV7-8	CASSLDRAYEQYF	TGTGCCAGCAGCTTAGACAGGGCCTACGAGCAGTACTTC
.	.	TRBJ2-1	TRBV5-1	CASSLVGGIERENEQFF	TGCGCCAGCAGCTTGGTCGGCGGGATAGAGAGGGAAAATGAGCAGTTCTTC
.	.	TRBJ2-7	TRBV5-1	CASRQLTRSEDEQYF	TGCGCCAGCAGACAATTAACCCGTTCGGAGGACGAGCAGTACTTC
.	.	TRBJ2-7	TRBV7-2	CASSALGSLYEQYF	TGTGCCAGCAGCGCACTTGGCTCCCTCTACGAGCAGTACTTC
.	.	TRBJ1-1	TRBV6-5	CASSYSGRNTEAFF	TGTGCCAGCAGTTACTCGGGCCGGAACACTGAAGCTTTCTTT
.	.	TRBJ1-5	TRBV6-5	CASSSQRGSNQPQHF	TGTGCCAGCAGCTCTCAACGGGGTAGCAATCAGCCCCAGCATTTT
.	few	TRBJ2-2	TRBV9	CASSGQGLGTGELFF	TGTGCCAGCAGCGGTCAGGGGCTTGGGACCGGGGAGCTGTTTTTT
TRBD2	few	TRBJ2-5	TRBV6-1	CASTTGGLETQYF	TGTGCCAGCACTACGGGGGGGCTGGAGACCCAGTACTTC
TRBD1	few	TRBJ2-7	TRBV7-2	CASSLDRGLYEQYF	TGTGCCAGCAGCTTGGACAGGGGGCTCTACGAGCAGTACTTC